This TCR beta chain was recovered during a study of identical twins. Overall study findings and caveats: Weaker excess twin sharing was observed in beta out-of-frame sequences.

CDR3 length: 15 residues. Germline loops: CDR1 SEHNR, CDR2 FQNEAQ (reference sequence). V shed 1 base, J shed 10 bases, and the junction held 10 bases outside the gene matches. A universal primer site was incorporated via template switching, and the cDNA contained unique molecular identifiers. TCRdb independently ran MiXCR on the 5' RACE reads; one entry per CDR3 protein. The table shows under 300,000 distinct CDR3 sequences, with about 8.3% occurring only once. The sample holds a few counts of this clonotype. Its specificity is unknown. These records were also assigned to another study, of yellow fever vaccine responses in identical twins.

The sequencing sample was made of CD8+ T cells sorted from blood. The sequence derives from a woman in her late teens or twenties in good health. The chain recombines TRBV7-9 with TRBJ1-2; 9 bases fit TRBD1. In DNA form, the CDR3 reads TGTGCCAGCAGCTTAGAAGTGGGACAGGGCGATATCTACACCTTC. Translated, it gives CASSLEVGQGDIYTF.